This section outlines one T cell receptor beta chain sequence together with its context. V lost 3 bases, J lost 5 bases, and 17 bases lay in between. The length of the CDR3 is 16 residues. The germline gives CDR1 LNHDA, CDR2 SQIVND (reference sequence). This sample was taken from a study of molecular identifiers for immune sequencing clone quantification. Using its own MiXCR run on the PCR reads, TCRdb lists one record per CDR3 protein. The sample carries about 330,000 distinct CDR3 sequences, about 23% recorded once. The specimen was naive CD8+ T cells from blood, with Jurkat cell RNA spiked in. Indicated subset: FACS-sorted CD8+CD4-CCR7+CD45RA+ naive T cells. The chain combines TRBV19 with TRBJ2-1; D gene unclear. The origin of this receptor is a human donor in good health. Some libraries in this study had Jurkat cell RNA spiked in. The CDR3 reads CASSILRFSVDNEQFF. In nucleotides, the CDR3 is TGTGCCAGTAGTATTCTCAGGTTTTCGGTAGACAATGAGCAGTTCTTC.